This TCR beta chain came from a study of cytomegalovirus exposure and HLA in healthy donors. On this clone itself: Its matching antigen is unknown.

This PCR relied on a set of 60 Vbeta primers and 13 Jbeta primers. Only in-frame clones appear in the TCRdb table, and some are missing; sequencing was by immunoSEQ multiplex PCR. There are approximately 44,000 clones in the sample; 81% occur only once, and under 3% lies in the top ten. General study points: V- and J-gene trimming of TCR beta was linked (in a later analysis) to a missense DCLRE1C variant. Researchers counted 164 TCR beta chains as cytomegalovirus-associated. In a later analysis, several top co-occurrence clusters appeared linked to parvovirus B19, influenza, CMV and Epstein-Barr virus.

The sequence was obtained from a man aged 45 to 65 in good health and CMV-seronegative. The sequenced sample consisted of PBMCs.

The CDR3 here is CASSPPSDRGSYGYTF. The CDR3 DNA sequence: TGTGCCAGCTCACCACCCTCGGACAGGGGTTCCTATGGCTACACCTTC. The gene calls are TRBV18 and TRBJ1-2; the match to TRBD1 covers 9 bases. J was trimmed by 4 bases and V by 0 bases; bases with no gene match: 6. The germline V gene has CDR1 KGHSH and CDR2 LQKENI. The CDR3 length is 16 residues.